The 7 T cell receptor beta chains listed next were all sequenced from one sample in a study of CD8+CD57+ T cells in acquired aplastic anemia. The template used for profiling TCR beta VDJ and CDR3 was genomic DNA. TCRdb re-called the reads through MiXCR, storing one row per CDR3 protein. Among 180,000 or so distinct CDR3 sequences, roughly half were seen once, and the ten largest hold about 2.9%. Input material: sorted CD4+, CD8+, or CD8+CD57+ T cells (not recorded which) from PBMCs. The source is a human donor in good health.

This clonotype occurred many times. The rearrangement uses TRBV24-1 and TRBJ2-2; 7 nucleotides agree with TRBD1. V lost 3 bases, J lost 0 bases, and 12 bases stayed unmatched. The germline V gene has CDR1 KGHDR and CDR2 SFDVKD. This CDR3 region has 19 residues. CDR3 protein: CATSDTKQGKFANTGELFF. The DNA of the CDR3 is TGTGCCACCAGTGATACTAAACAGGGGAAGTTCGCGAACACCGGGGAGCTGTTTTTT.

The chain recombines TRBV10-1 with TRBJ1-2; D gene uncertain. The CDR3 contains 13 residues. V lost 4 bases and J 3 bases, leaving 9 bases between the germline ends. Germline CDR1 and CDR2: WNHNN and SYGVQD (reference sequence). Here the CDR3 DNA reads TGCGCCAGCAGTGTGCAAGGACACTATGGCTACACCTTC. Translation gives CASSVQGHYGYTF.

This chain links TRBV2 with TRBJ1-1; 9 bases align to TRBD1. The CDR3 has 14 residues. The V gene end was trimmed by 5 bases and the J gene end by 4 bases; junction bases not matched to a gene: 5. Looked up from germline, CDR1 is SNHLY and CDR2 is FYNNEI. Written as DNA, the CDR3 is TGTGCCAGCAGTCGGACAGGGGAGACCACTGAAGCTTTCTTT. Residues: CASSRTGETTEAFF.

The CDR3: CASSSEIRQTQETQYF. The CDR3 nucleotides read TGTGCCAGCAGCTCCGAAATACGACAGACTCAAGAGACCCAGTACTTC. V and J are TRBV7-9 and TRBJ2-5, with a possible D match to TRBD1 (5 bases). The germline V and J ends were trimmed by 4 bases and 2 bases, with 17 bases remaining between them. CDR3 size: 16 residues. The germline V gene has CDR1 SEHNR and CDR2 FQNEAQ (reference sequence).

This clonotype appeared many times. The gene calls are TRBV3-1 and TRBJ2-2; D is ambiguous. From germline, CDR1 is LGHDT and CDR2 YNNKEL (reference sequence). The CDR3 is 16 amino acids. Trimming took off 0 bases at V and 0 bases at J, with 8 bases between the two ends. DNA of the CDR3: TGTGCCAGCAGCCAAGACCGTTCAGCGAACACCGGGGAGCTGTTTTTT. This sequence encodes CASSQDRSANTGELFF.

The table lists this clonotype with many counts. At one end the junction does not follow the germline gene, possibly because of a read error. This chain links TRBV2 with TRBJ2-7, with 15 bases identical to TRBD2. CDR3 length: 15 amino acids. Germline-derived CDR1 and CDR2 are SNHLY and FYNNEI. The CDR3 loop reads CASSEAPGLAGGPDF. DNA of the CDR3: TGTGCCAGCAGTGAAGCCCCCGGACTAGCGGGAGGGCCTGACTTC.

This clonotype was seen ten or more times. The chain links TRBV7-2 to TRBJ2-1; D not resolved. V gave up 3 bases and J gave up 0 bases, with 3 bases separating them. CDR3 length: 13 residues. The germline V gene has CDR1 SGHTA and CDR2 FQGNSA. The CDR3 protein is CASSFDSYNEQFF. Written as DNA, the CDR3 is TGTGCCAGCAGCTTCGACTCCTACAATGAGCAGTTCTTC. Based on the CDR3 plus reference TRBV7-2 and TRBJ2-1, the full variable domain is GAGVSQSPSNKVTEKGKDVELRCDPISGHTALYWYRQSLGQGLEFLIYFQGNSAPDKSGLPSDRFSAERTGGSVSTLTIQRTQQEDSAVYLCASSFDSYNEQFFGPGTRLTVL.